The rows below give T cell receptor beta chains drawn from one sample of a study of blood T cell repertoires in COVID-19. Libraries were prepared by immunoSEQ multiplex PCR; TCRdb keeps only in-frame clonotypes and omits some of them. The sample shows roughly 250,000 clones, roughly 86% of them seen only once. Material for sequencing was PBMCs or T cells enriched from blood (not recorded which). The receptors were gathered from a woman in her forties or fifties who had recovered from COVID-19. Both conserved end residues are part of each CDR3. The D gene is left open where the match is weak. Not all rows give a size; the values are once, few, many and, for expanded clones, a class.

CDR3 protein	CDR3 DNA	V gene	D gene	clone size	J gene
CASSYTMGAKSPLHF	TGTGCCAGCAGTTACACAATGGGGGCTAAGTCACCCCTCCACTTT	TRBV6-5	NA	NA	TRBJ1-6
CASRSRKGVLSDTQYF	TGCGCCAGCAGGAGCCGAAAGGGGGTTCTCTCAGATACGCAGTATTTT	TRBV5-1	NA	NA	TRBJ2-3
CASSSGTRDRNTEAFF	TGTGCCAGCAGCTCGGGGACCCGGGACAGGAACACTGAAGCTTTCTTT	TRBV11-2	TRBD1	NA	TRBJ1-1
CASRGTGVYEQYF	TGTGCCAGCAGAGGGACAGGGGTGTACGAGCAGTACTTC	TRBV25-1	TRBD1	many	TRBJ2-7
CASSDKTVNQPQHF	TGTGCCAGCAGTGATAAGACAGTTAATCAGCCCCAGCATTTT	TRBV2	NA	NA	TRBJ1-5
CASRRSVRTGPNQPQHF	TGTGCCAGCAGGCGTTCAGTAAGGACAGGCCCAAATCAGCCCCAGCATTTT	TRBV2	TRBD1	NA	TRBJ1-5
CASRTSPGNTIYF	TGTGCCAGCAGGACAAGTCCCGGAAACACCATATATTTT	TRBV11-2	NA	NA	TRBJ1-3
CASSRDRGSGYTF	TGTGCCAGTAGTCGGGACAGGGGAAGTGGCTACACCTTC	TRBV19	TRBD1	NA	TRBJ1-2
CAWSVQGGLEQFF	TGTGCCTGGAGTGTACAGGGGGGACTGGAGCAGTTCTTC	TRBV30	TRBD1	NA	TRBJ2-1
CASSIVGRGSNQPQHF	TGTGCCAGTAGTATAGTAGGCAGGGGAAGCAATCAGCCCCAGCATTTT	TRBV19	NA	few	TRBJ1-5
CASRSSYGYTF	TGTGCCAGCAGATCCTCCTATGGCTACACCTTC	TRBV6-5	NA	NA	TRBJ1-2
CASSPRTSGRPSYNEQFF	TGTGCCAGTAGTCCCAGGACTAGCGGGCGACCATCCTACAATGAGCAGTTCTTC	TRBV19	TRBD2	NA	TRBJ2-1
CASSSHSRLASYEQYF	TGTGCCAGCAGTTCCCATTCTCGACTAGCGAGTTACGAGCAGTACTTC	TRBV6-2/TRBV6-3	TRBD2	NA	TRBJ2-7
CASSTPGQVNQPQHF	TGTGCCAGCAGTACCCCGGGACAGGTCAATCAGCCCCAGCATTTT	TRBV6-5	TRBD1	NA	TRBJ1-5
CASSEADRRRAYEQYF	TGTGCCAGCAGTGAAGCCGACAGGCGCCGAGCCTACGAGCAGTACTTC	TRBV6-1	NA	once	TRBJ2-7
CAWSQGARTEAFF	TGTGCCTGGAGCCAGGGGGCGCGGACTGAAGCTTTCTTT	TRBV30	TRBD1	NA	TRBJ1-1
CASSAGTGGSYNEQFF	TGCGCCAGCAGCGCGGGGACAGGGGGCTCCTACAATGAGCAGTTCTTC	TRBV5-1	TRBD1	NA	TRBJ2-1
CASSRQGWEQFF	TGCGCCAGCAGCAGACAGGGGTGGGAGCAGTTCTTC	TRBV4-1	TRBD1	NA	TRBJ2-1
CASGGGRSSYNEQFF	TGTGCCAGCGGGGGGGGACGAAGCTCCTACAATGAGCAGTTCTTC	TRBV19	TRBD2	NA	TRBJ2-1
CASSLQGERSGNTIYF	TGTGCCAGCAGCTTACAGGGGGAACGCTCTGGAAACACCATATATTTT	TRBV5-6	TRBD1	NA	TRBJ1-3
CASRLAGFSPGGYGYTF	TGTGCAAGTCGCTTAGCAGGCTTCTCCCCGGGTGGCTATGGCTACACCTTC	TRBV12-2	NA	NA	TRBJ1-2
CASSPGQHLSNQPQHF	TGTGCCAGCAGCCCGGGACAGCACCTTAGCAATCAGCCCCAGCATTTT	TRBV5-8	TRBD1	NA	TRBJ1-5
CASGIQGGNQPQHF	TGTGCCAGTGGTATACAGGGCGGCAATCAGCCCCAGCATTTT	TRBV27	NA	NA	TRBJ1-5
CASSLVSGANTGELFF	TGCGCCAGCAGCTTAGTCTCAGGGGCCAACACCGGGGAGCTGTTTTTT	TRBV5-1	NA	NA	TRBJ2-2
CASAVIRSGRASNTGELFF	TGCGCCAGCGCCGTGATCAGGAGCGGGAGGGCCTCGAACACCGGGGAGCTGTTTTTT	TRBV4-1	TRBD2	NA	TRBJ2-2
CASSLQGFNSNQPQHF	TGTGCCAGCAGCTTACAGGGGTTTAATAGCAATCAGCCCCAGCATTTT	TRBV7-2	NA	NA	TRBJ1-5
CASSQEGARTGELFF	TGCGCCAGCAGCCAAGAGGGGGCAAGGACCGGGGAGCTGTTTTTT	TRBV4-1	NA	NA	TRBJ2-2
CASSLSVGEAFF	TGTGCCAGCAGCTTGTCCGTCGGTGAAGCTTTCTTT	TRBV5-4	NA	NA	TRBJ1-1
CASSLQGKRNTIYF	TGTGCCAGCAGTCTACAGGGAAAGAGAAACACCATATATTTT	TRBV6-5	NA	few	TRBJ1-3
CASSLGTGEGYEQYF	TGTGCCAGCAGTTTGGGGACAGGGGAGGGTTACGAGCAGTACTTC	TRBV27	TRBD1	NA	TRBJ2-7
CASSFMNTEAFF	TGTGCCAGCAGTTTCATGAACACTGAAGCTTTCTTT	TRBV28	NA	NA	TRBJ1-1
CASSLAVIAGTDTQYF	TGTGCCAGCAGCTTAGCGGTAATAGCGGGCACAGATACGCAGTATTTT	TRBV7-2	NA	NA	TRBJ2-3
CASSLYLGLAQESSYNEQFF	TGTGCCAGCAGTTTATACTTGGGACTAGCTCAAGAAAGCTCCTACAATGAGCAGTTCTTC	TRBV28	TRBD2	NA	TRBJ2-1
CASSDPRAGLKRGYTF	TGCGCCAGCAGCGACCCTAGGGCAGGGCTAAAGAGGGGCTACACCTTC	TRBV5-1	NA	NA	TRBJ1-2
CAWTSPGESSQPQHF	TGTGCCTGGACATCGCCAGGGGAGAGTAGTCAGCCCCAGCATTTT	TRBV30	NA	NA	TRBJ1-5
CASSLSLPPSGNTDTQYF	TGTGCCAGCAGCTTGTCGCTCCCCCCCAGCGGGAACACAGATACGCAGTATTTT	TRBV5-8	TRBD2	NA	TRBJ2-3
CASSPVAGSLYEQYF	TGTGCCAGCTCACCAGTAGCGGGATCTCTCTACGAGCAGTACTTC	TRBV18	TRBD2	NA	TRBJ2-7
CASSHFNSGNTIYF	TGTGCCAGCAGCCATTTTAACTCTGGAAACACCATATATTTT	TRBV3-1/TRBV3-2	NA	NA	TRBJ1-3
CASSDKTGRISGYTF	TGTGCCAGCAGTGATAAGACAGGGAGGATTAGTGGCTACACCTTC	TRBV2	TRBD1	NA	TRBJ1-2
CASTPGGLNIQYF	TGTGCCAGCACCCCCGGGGGATTAAACATTCAGTACTTC	TRBV11-2	NA	few	TRBJ2-4
CASSWSGGSYNEQFF	TGCGCCAGCAGCTGGAGCGGGGGCTCCTACAATGAGCAGTTCTTC	TRBV5-1	TRBD2	NA	TRBJ2-1
CSVGTGGWANEQYF	TGCAGCGTTGGGACAGGGGGTTGGGCCAACGAGCAGTACTTC	TRBV29-1	TRBD1	once	TRBJ2-7
CASSWGPGQTNYEQYF	TGCGCCAGCAGCTGGGGACCGGGACAAACAAACTACGAGCAGTACTTC	TRBV5-1	NA	NA	TRBJ2-7